Listed below are T cell receptor beta chains from one sample, sequenced in a study of blood T cell repertoires in COVID-19. The data were produced by immunoSEQ multiplex PCR, yet TCRdb's version contains in-frame clones alone and is incomplete. This sample has 200,000 to 250,000 clones, with 80% to 90% found just once. Sequenced input: peripheral blood. These receptors all come from a man between 50 and 59 years old with active or convalescent COVID-19. The conserved cysteine and the conserved F or W are not part of the CDR3 here. D genes are given only for firm matches. Rows give clone size only sometimes, using once, few, many, or a class for an expanded clone.

>TRBV12-3/TRBV12-4|-|once|TRBJ2-3
ASSPGYTQY
>TRBV5-4|TRBD1|-|TRBJ2-1
ASRAEGDSFYNEQF
>TRBV18|TRBD2|-|TRBJ2-4
ASSQPGTSESRVRNIQY
>TRBV2|TRBD2|-|TRBJ2-2
ASGPHEERENTGELF
>TRBV7-9|-|-|TRBJ1-1
ASSLAVSMNTEAF
>TRBV6-5|TRBD1|-|TRBJ1-2
ASNQGGGYGYT
>TRBV10-3|-|-|TRBJ1-5
AISEHNQPQH
>TRBV29-1|TRBD2|-|TRBJ2-1
SVEPGLAGVRNEQF
>TRBV20-1|-|-|TRBJ1-2
SASHHRAGDYGYT
>TRBV27|TRBD1|-|TRBJ2-1
ASSGRQGGYRNEQF
>TRBV28|TRBD1|-|TRBJ1-2
ASSSGTGGVYGYT
>TRBV20-1|-|-|TRBJ2-2
SASRGAGTNTGELF
>TRBV6-1|-|-|TRBJ2-4
ASSELAWNIQY
>TRBV21-1|-|once|TRBJ1-2
ASSKVDLGGSPGNGYT
>TRBV5-3|-|-|TRBJ2-5
ARSDSLRVGSETQY
>TRBV12-3/TRBV12-4|-|-|TRBJ1-1
ASSLGMNTEAF
>TRBV4-1|-|-|TRBJ2-1
ASSQDLNRLL
>TRBV9|-|-|TRBJ1-2
ASSVGPSDGYT
>TRBV18|-|-|TRBJ2-5
ASSPMGHYQETQY
>TRBV28|-|-|TRBJ1-3
ATCGTRKGGNTIY
>TRBV14|-|-|TRBJ2-3
ASSQDALPSTDTQY
>TRBV7-2|-|once|TRBJ2-2
ASSPMGGATGELF
>TRBV19|-|few|TRBJ1-2
ASSTTGSWGEELSGYT